A single T cell receptor beta chain is shown here with its context. V was clipped by 0 bases and J by 0 bases, with 14 bases between them. CDR1 is LGHNA, CDR2 YSLEER, per germline. This CDR3 has 18 amino acids. Some clones are missing from TCRdb's copy, which holds only in-frame ones; the method was immunoSEQ multiplex PCR. This table holds fewer than 40,000 clones, around 90% found once. The record originates from a study of T cell changes during pregnancy in multiple sclerosis. The sample here was CD4+ T cells from peripheral blood mononuclear cells, taken in the third trimester of pregnancy. The source of this sequence is a female donor with multiple sclerosis, enrolled in a pregnancy study. The chain couples TRBV4-3 to TRBJ2-2; D is undetermined. CDR3 residues: CASSQETVGFANTGELFF. The CDR3 region has the DNA TGCGCCAGCAGCCAAGAAACAGTTGGGTTCGCGAACACCGGGGAGCTGTTTTTT.